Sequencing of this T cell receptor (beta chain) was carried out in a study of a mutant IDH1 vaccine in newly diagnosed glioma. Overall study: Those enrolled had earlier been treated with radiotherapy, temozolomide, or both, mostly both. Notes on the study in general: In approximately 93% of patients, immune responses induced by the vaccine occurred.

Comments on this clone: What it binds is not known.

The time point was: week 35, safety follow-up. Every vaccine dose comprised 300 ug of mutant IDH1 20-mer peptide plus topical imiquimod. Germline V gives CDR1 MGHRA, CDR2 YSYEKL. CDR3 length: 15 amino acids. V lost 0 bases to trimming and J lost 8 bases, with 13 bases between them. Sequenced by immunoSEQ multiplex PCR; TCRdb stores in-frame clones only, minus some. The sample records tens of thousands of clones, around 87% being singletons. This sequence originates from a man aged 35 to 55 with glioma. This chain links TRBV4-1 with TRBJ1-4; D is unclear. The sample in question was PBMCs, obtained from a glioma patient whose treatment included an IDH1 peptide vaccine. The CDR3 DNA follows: TGCGCCAGCAGCCAAGATGGCGGGTCGAGCGAAAAACTGTTTTTT. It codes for CASSQDGGSSEKLFF.